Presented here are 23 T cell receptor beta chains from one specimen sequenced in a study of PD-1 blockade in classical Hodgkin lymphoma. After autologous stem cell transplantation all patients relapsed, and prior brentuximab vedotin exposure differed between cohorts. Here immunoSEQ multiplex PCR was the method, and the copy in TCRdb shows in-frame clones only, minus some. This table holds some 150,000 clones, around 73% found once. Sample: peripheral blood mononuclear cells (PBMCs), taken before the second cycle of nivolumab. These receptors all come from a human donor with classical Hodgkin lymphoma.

CDR3 sequence (DNA): TGTGCCAGCAGTCCCCGGACAGGGCTGTACGAGCAGTACTTC. It encodes CASSPRTGLYEQYF. This chain joins TRBV6-5 and TRBJ2-5; 8 nucleotides align to TRBD1. The end of the DNA aligns better with TRBJ2-7, so the J call may be wrong. CDR1 and CDR2 from the germline V gene are MNHEY and SVGAGI. The length of the CDR3 is 14 residues.

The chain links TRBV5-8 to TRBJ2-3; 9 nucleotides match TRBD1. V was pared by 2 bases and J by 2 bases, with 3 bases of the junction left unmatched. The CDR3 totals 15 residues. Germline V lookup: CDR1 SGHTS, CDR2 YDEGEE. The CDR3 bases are TGTGCCAGCAGCTTTACAGGGGGCATCACAGATACGCAGTATTTT. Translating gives CASSFTGGITDTQYF.

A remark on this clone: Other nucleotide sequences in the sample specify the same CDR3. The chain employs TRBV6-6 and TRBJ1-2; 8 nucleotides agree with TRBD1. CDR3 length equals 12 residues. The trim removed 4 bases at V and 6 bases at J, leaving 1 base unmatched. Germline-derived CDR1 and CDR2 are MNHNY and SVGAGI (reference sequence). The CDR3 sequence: CASSLDRDGYTF. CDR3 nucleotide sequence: TGTGCCAGCAGTTTGGACAGGGATGGCTACACCTTC.

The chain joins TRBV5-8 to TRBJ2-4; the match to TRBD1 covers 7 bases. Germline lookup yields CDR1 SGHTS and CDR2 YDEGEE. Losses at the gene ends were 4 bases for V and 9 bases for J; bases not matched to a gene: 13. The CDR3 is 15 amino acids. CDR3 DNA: TGTGCCAGCAGCCGCCGACAGGGAAGGGGAAGCATTCAGTACTTC. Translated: CASSRRQGRGSIQYF.

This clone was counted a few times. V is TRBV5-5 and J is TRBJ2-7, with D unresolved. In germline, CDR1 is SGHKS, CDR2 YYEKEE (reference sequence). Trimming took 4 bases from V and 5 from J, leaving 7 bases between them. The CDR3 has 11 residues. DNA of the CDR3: TGTGCCAGCAGCCTTATTAACGAGCAGTACTTC. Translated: CASSLINEQYF.

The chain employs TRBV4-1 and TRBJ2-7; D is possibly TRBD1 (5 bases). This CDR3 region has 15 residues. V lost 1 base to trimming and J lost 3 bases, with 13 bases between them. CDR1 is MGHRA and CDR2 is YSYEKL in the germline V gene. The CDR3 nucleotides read TGCGCCAGCAGCCAAGGGCTCAGGGCGGACTACGAGCAGTACTTC. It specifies CASSQGLRADYEQYF.

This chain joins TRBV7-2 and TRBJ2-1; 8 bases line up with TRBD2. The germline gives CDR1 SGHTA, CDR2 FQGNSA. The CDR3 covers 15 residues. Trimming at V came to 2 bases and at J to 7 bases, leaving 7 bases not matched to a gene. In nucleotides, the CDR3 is TGTGCCAGCAGCTTAAGGGCTAGCGGGTGGAATGAGCAGTTCTTC. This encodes CASSLRASGWNEQFF.

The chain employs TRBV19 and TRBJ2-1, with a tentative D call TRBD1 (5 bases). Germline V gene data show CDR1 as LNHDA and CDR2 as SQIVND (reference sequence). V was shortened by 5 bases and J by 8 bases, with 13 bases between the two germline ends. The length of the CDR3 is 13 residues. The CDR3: CASSAGLRDEQFF. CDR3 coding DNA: TGTGCCAGTAGTGCAGGGTTGAGAGATGAGCAGTTCTTC.

In DNA form, the CDR3 reads TGTGCCAGCAGTCCAGGGACAAGCTATGGCTACACCTTC. It translates to CASSPGTSYGYTF. The chain carries TRBV6-5 and TRBJ1-2, with D perhaps matching TRBD1 (6 bases). This CDR3 has 13 amino acids. V was trimmed by 5 bases and J by 4 bases, leaving 11 bases between them. Germline V gives CDR1 MNHEY, CDR2 SVGAGI.

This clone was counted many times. For the CDR3, the DNA is TGTGCCAGTAGTACGGACGGATCTGGGACAGGGGGCTACTATGGCTACACCTTC. It translates to CASSTDGSGTGGYYGYTF. This chain connects TRBV19 to TRBJ1-2; TRBD1 aligns across 12 bases. CDR1 and CDR2 from the germline V gene are LNHDA and SQIVND (reference sequence). This CDR3 comprises 18 residues. The ends lost 4 bases at V and 3 bases at J; junction bases unmatched: 12. The entire variable domain, with the rest obtained from reference TRBV19 and TRBJ1-2, is as follows: DGGITQSPKYLFRKEGQNVTLSCEQNLNHDAMYWYRQDPGQGLRLIYYSQIVNDFQKGDIAEGYSVSREKKESFPLTVTSAQKNPTAFYLCASSTDGSGTGGYYGYTFGSGTRLTVV.

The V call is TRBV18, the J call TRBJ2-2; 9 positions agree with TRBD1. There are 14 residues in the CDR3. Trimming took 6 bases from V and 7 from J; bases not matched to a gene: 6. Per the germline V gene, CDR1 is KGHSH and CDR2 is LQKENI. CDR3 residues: CASSPGQGIGELFF. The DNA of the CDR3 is TGTGCCAGCTCCCCTGGACAGGGGATCGGGGAGCTGTTTTTT.

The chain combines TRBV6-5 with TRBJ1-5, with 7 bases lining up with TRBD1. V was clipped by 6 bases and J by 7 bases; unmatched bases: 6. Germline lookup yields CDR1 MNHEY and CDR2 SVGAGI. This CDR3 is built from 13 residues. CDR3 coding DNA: TGTGCCAGCAGCACCGACAGGGCCCAGCCCCAGCATTTT. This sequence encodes CASSTDRAQPQHF.

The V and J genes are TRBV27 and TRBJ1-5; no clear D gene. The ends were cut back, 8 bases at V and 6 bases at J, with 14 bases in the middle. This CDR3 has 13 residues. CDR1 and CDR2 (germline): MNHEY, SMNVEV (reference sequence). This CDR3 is CASSIRVGQPQHF. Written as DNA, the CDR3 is TGTGCCAGCTCCATTAGGGTGGGTCAGCCCCAGCATTTT.

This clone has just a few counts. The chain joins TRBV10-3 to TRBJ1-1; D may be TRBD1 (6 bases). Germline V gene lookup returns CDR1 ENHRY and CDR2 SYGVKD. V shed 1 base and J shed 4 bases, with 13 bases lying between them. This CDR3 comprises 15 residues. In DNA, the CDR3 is TGTGCCATCAGTGAGTGGGGGGACACGGCCACTGAAGCTTTCTTT. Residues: CAISEWGDTATEAFF.

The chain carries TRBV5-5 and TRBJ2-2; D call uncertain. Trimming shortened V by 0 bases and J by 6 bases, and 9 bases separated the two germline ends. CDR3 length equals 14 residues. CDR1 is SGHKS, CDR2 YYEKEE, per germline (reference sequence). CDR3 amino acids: CASSLDRTPGELFF. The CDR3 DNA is TGTGCCAGCAGCTTGGACAGAACACCCGGGGAGCTGTTTTTT. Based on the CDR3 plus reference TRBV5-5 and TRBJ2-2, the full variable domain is DAGVTQSPTHLIKTRGQQVTLRCSPISGHKSVSWYQQVLGQGPQFIFQYYEKEERGRGNFPDRFSARQFPNYSSELNVNALLLGDSALYLCASSLDRTPGELFFGEGSRLTVL.

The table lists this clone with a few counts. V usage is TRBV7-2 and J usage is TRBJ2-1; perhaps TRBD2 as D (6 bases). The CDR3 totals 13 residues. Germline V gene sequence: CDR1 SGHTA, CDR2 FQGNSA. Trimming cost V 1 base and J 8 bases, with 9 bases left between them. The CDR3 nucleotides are TGTGCCAGCAGCTTAGGACTAGGCTATGAGCAGTTCTTC. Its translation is CASSLGLGYEQFF.

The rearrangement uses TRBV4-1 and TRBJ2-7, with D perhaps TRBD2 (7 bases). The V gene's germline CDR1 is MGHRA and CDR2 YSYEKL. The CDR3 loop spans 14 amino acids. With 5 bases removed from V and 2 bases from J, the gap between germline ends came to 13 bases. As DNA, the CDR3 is TGCGCCAGCAGCGAACGGGGGGCAGCCTACGAGCAGTACTTC. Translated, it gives CASSERGAAYEQYF.

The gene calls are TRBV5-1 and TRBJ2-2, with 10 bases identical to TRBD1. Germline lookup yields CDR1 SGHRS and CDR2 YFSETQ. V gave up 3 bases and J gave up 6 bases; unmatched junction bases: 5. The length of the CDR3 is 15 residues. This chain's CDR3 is CASSWEGQGAGELFF. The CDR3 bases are TGCGCCAGCAGCTGGGAAGGACAGGGGGCCGGGGAGCTGTTTTTT.

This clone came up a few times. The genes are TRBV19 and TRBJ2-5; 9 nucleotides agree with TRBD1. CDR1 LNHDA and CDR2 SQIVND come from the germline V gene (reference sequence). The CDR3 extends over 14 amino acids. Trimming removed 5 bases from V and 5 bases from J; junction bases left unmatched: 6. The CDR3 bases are TGTGCCAGTAGTGCCTACAGGGGGCAGGAGACCCAGTACTTC. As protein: CASSAYRGQETQYF.

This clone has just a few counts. CDR3 loop: CASSLGQGAYGYTF. The DNA of the CDR3 is TGTGCCAGCAGCTTAGGACAGGGGGCATATGGCTACACCTTC. The chain has TRBV7-2 and TRBJ1-2, with 10 nucleotides matching TRBD1. CDR1 and CDR2 (germline): SGHTA, FQGNSA. The CDR3 totals 14 residues. Germline trimming cut 1 base from V and 5 bases from J; bases unmatched to any gene: 1.

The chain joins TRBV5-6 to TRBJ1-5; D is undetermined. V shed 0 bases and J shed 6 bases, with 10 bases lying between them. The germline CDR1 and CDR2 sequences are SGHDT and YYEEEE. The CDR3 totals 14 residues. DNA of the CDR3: TGTGCCAGCAGCTTGGGCGTCTTTAGTCAGCCCCAGCATTTT. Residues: CASSLGVFSQPQHF. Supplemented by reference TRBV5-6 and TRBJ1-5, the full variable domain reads DAGVTQSPTHLIKTRGQQVTLRCSPKSGHDTVSWYQQALGQGPQFIFQYYEEEERQRGNFPDRFSGHQFPNYSSELNVNALLLGDSALYLCASSLGVFSQPQHFGDGTRLSIL.

The CDR3 DNA follows: TGTGCCAGCAGCTTAGAGGGGGAGGCAAGTCTAAGGAGCTCCTACGAGCAGTACTTC. Its protein is CASSLEGEASLRSSYEQYF. The chain combines TRBV13 with TRBJ2-7, with D possibly being TRBD1 or TRBD2 (6 bases each). From germline, CDR1 is PRHDT and CDR2 FYEKMQ (reference sequence). Trimming took off 1 base at V and 0 bases at J, with 22 bases between the two ends. The CDR3 loop spans 19 amino acids.

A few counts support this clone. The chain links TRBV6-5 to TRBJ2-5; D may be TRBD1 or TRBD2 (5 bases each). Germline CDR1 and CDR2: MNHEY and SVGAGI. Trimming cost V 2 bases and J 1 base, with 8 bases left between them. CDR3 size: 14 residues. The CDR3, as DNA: TGTGCCAGCAGTTACGGTGGGGGCCAAGAGACCCAGTACTTC. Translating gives CASSYGGGQETQYF.